This is a list of T cell receptor beta chains from one sample in a study of OX40 agonist ivuxolimab in advanced cancers. Sequencing was performed with immunoSEQ multiplex PCR; in TCRdb, only in-frame clones are kept and a portion is missing. Of 120,000 or so clones in the sample, about 93% were seen once. Sequencing was performed on CD4+ or CD8+ T cells sorted from blood, taken in a trial of the OX40 agonist ivuxolimab. Receptor source: an adult with an advanced solid tumor such as melanoma, head and neck, liver or kidney cancer. Both conserved end residues are part of each CDR3. A D gene is named only where the DNA matches it firmly. Size is omitted from some rows. Given values are once, few, many or a class for expanded clones.

CDR3nt,CDR3aa,abundance,j_gene,v_gene,d_gene
TGTGCCAGCAGTGAAATCATGGCATCCCCCTACACTGAAGCTTTCTTT,CASSEIMASPYTEAFF,.,TRBJ1-1,TRBV6-1,.
TGTGCCAGCAGCTTAGCGTCGGGACAGGGTTGGTCGAATGAGCAGTTCTTC,CASSLASGQGWSNEQFF,.,TRBJ2-1,TRBV11-1,TRBD1
TGTGCCAGCAGCGTACAGGGGAGAGGCTACGAGCAGTACTTC,CASSVQGRGYEQYF,few,TRBJ2-7,TRBV9,.
TGTGCCAGCCACGAGCAGTACTTC,CASHEQYF,once,TRBJ2-7,TRBV6-1,.
TGTGCCAGCAGCCGATTAGGACGACGGCCCTTTTTAGAAGCTTTCTTT,CASSRLGRRPFLEAFF,.,TRBJ1-1,TRBV28,.
TGTGCCAGCAGTTTCCCCGGACCGAGCTACGAGCAGTACTTC,CASSFPGPSYEQYF,.,TRBJ2-7,TRBV27,.
TGTGCCAGCACCCTGCCGGGACTAACGAACACCGGGGAGCTGTTTTTT,CASTLPGLTNTGELFF,.,TRBJ2-2,TRBV6-6,TRBD2
TGTGCCAGCGCGGGTGGCGGGATTTCCTACAATGAGCAGTTCTTC,CASAGGGISYNEQFF,.,TRBJ2-1,TRBV6-5,.
TGCGCCAGCAGCTTGGGCAGGGCCTCACAAGAGACCCAGTACTTC,CASSLGRASQETQYF,.,TRBJ2-5,TRBV5-1,.
TGTGCCAGTAGTGACGACAGGGGGACTACAGATACGCAGTATTTT,CASSDDRGTTDTQYF,.,TRBJ2-3,TRBV19,TRBD1